This TCR beta chain was recorded in a study of cytomegalovirus exposure and HLA in healthy donors. Study-wide context: The 95 million to 120 million unique TCR beta sequences, from around 200 million T cells, were found by an earlier analysis.

Primers: 60 Vbeta forward and 13 Jbeta reverse. The protocol was immunoSEQ multiplex PCR, while the TCRdb copy is restricted to in-frame clones and leaves out a portion. Its listing shows fewer than 150,000 clones. Notes on the study in general: Specific recognition of CMV antigens was confirmed in vitro for a few chains (all CMV-associated). An analysis that was carried out later associated some 17,000 TCR beta sequences with HLA alleles at 0.05 false discovery rate. CMV serostatus stood as the only immune exposure information on hand.

Details on this clone: Antigen: not known.

Germline-derived CDR1 and CDR2 are SNHLY and FYNNEI. Trimming shortened V by 8 bases and J by 8 bases, and 27 bases separated the two germline ends. The CDR3 has 16 residues. The V and J genes are TRBV2 and TRBJ1-2, with D possibly being TRBD1 (6 bases). The TCR comes from a woman aged 55-69 years in good health and CMV-seronegative. Sequences were obtained from PBMCs. The CDR3 bases are TGTGCCAGCGAAAAAGGGTTCAGGGGACCCCTTAGAGGCTACACCTTC. Its protein product is CASEKGFRGPLRGYTF.